One T cell receptor beta chain is described in this entry. Its antigen is currently not known. Nothing much larger sits one base from this clone, and base qualities are not available. The sample belongs to a study of OX40 agonist ivuxolimab in advanced cancers. With respect to the entire study: Ivuxolimab, which targeted the costimulatory receptor OX40 (CD134), was an agonistic, fully human IgG2 monoclonal antibody. Prior anti-PD-1, anti-PD-L1 or anti-CTLA-4 therapy was permitted, and checkpoint inhibitors had been received by 30% to 40% of dose-escalation patients. The monotherapy dose-escalation portion (N = 52 patients) of the phase I ivuxolimab trial is reported in the paper. Intravenous ivuxolimab was administered to patients every 2 weeks at six dose levels: 0.01, 0.1, 0.3, 1.5, 3 and 10 mg/kg. The purpose of peripheral TCRbeta sequencing was to test whether ivuxolimab changed TCR sequence diversity and led to clonal T-cell expansion. Three dose-escalation patients achieved partial responses, one with hepatocellular carcinoma and two with cutaneous melanoma. The dose-escalation cohort was about 87% male with a mean age of about 60 years, ranging from roughly 23 to 80. Among the roughly 54 dose-escalation patients, about 20 had hepatocellular carcinoma, about 15 melanoma, 9 renal cell carcinoma and 9 head and neck cancer.

The trial excluded patients who had a history of autoimmune disease or who were on systemic immunosuppression. Peripheral blood for TCR sequencing was drawn from every dose cohort at baseline, at cycle 4 day 1 and at cycle 7 day 1. Samples came from an open-label, multicenter, first-in-human phase I dose-escalation trial of ivuxolimab. The trial enrolled adults with locally advanced or metastatic head and neck squamous cell, hepatocellular, melanoma or renal cell carcinoma. Before TCR sequencing, CD4+ and CD8+ T cells were separately sorted from peripheral blood. What the authors observed across the whole study: Partial responders in the 0.1-3.0 mg/kg groups had among the lowest normalized peripheral clonal expansion, especially among CD8+ T cells. At doses of 0.1 to 3.0 mg/kg, clonal expansion of both CD4+ and CD8+ blood T cells was observed from baseline to week 6. The antigen specificity of the peripheral T cells that underwent clonal expansion was not determined. Low levels of normalized T-cell clonal expansion were also shown by some nonresponding patients. On average, CD8+ T cells showed more expanded clones than CD4+ T cells after ivuxolimab.

The cysteine opens and the phenylalanine closes a CDR3 of 19 amino acids. The entry retains the CDR3 DNA only, 57 bases that are in frame from base 1. CDR1 and CDR2 (MDHEN, SYDVKM) derive from the germline V gene. V is trimmed back by 6 bases and J by 1 base, and the junction contains 13 bases that no gene match accounts for. For sequencing of the TCRbeta CDR3 region, genomic DNA was extracted from the sorted cells. The immunoSEQ Assay was used for sequencing of TCRbeta CDR3 regions. TCRdb carries this immuneACCESS record with in-frame sequences only. Its versions omit some clonotypes, under half of them owing to an unresolved V gene in the studies checked, with the rest unexplained. This sample has approximately 37,000 clones in its table, and roughly 90% of those were observed once. The ten top clones hold approximately 40% of the sample.

The TCR was taken from an adult with an advanced solid tumor such as melanoma, head and neck, liver or kidney cancer. The rearranged chain carries TRBV28 and TRBJ2-1, and 12 junction bases match TRBD2. The source material was CD4+ or CD8+ T cells sorted from blood, sampled in a trial of the OX40 agonist ivuxolimab. The CDR3 corresponds to CASSPRTSGTPGSYNEQFF. The DNA reads as follows: TGTGCCAGCAGCCCTAGGACTAGCGGGACTCCTGGGTCCTACAATGAGCAGTTCTTC.